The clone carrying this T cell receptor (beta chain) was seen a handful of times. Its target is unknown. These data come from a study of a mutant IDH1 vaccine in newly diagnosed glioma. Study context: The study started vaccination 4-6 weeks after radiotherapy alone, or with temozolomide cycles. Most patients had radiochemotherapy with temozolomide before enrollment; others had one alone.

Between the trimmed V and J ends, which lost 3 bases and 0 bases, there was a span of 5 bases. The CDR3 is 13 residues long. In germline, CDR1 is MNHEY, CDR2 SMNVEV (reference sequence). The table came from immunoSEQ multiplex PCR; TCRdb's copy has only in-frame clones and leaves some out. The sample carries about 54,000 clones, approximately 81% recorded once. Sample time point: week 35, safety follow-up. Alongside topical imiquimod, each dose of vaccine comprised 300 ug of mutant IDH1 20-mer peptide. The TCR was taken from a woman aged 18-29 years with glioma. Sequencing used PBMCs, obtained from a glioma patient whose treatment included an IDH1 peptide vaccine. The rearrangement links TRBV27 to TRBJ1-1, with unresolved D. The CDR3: CASSLMMNTEAFF. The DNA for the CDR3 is TGTGCCAGCAGTTTGATGATGAACACTGAAGCTTTCTTT.